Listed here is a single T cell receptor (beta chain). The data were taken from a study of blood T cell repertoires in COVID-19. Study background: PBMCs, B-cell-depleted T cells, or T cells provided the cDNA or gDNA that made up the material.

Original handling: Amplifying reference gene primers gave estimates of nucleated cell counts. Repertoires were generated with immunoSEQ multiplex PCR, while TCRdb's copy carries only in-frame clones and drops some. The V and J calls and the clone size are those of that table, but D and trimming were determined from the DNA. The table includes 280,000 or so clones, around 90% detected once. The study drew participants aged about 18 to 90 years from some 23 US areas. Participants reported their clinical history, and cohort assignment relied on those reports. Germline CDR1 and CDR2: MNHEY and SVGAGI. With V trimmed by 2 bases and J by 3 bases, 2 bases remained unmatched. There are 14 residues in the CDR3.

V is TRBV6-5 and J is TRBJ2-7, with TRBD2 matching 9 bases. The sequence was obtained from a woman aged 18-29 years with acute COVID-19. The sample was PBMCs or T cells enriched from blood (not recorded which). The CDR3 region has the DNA TGTGCCAGCAGTTACGTTAGCGGGAGCTACGAGCAGTACTTC. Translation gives CASSYVSGSYEQYF.